This is a list of T cell receptor beta chains from one sample in a study of CD8 T cells in ankylosing spondylitis. TCRdb re-called the 5' RACE reads through MiXCR, storing one row per CDR3 protein. The sample has roughly 670,000 distinct CDR3 sequences; around a fifth are singletons. The sequenced sample was blood, either unsorted or a sorted T cell fraction (not recorded which). The receptors shown here come from a male donor with ankylosing spondylitis. Both conserved end residues are trimmed from each CDR3. Each record gives: CDR3 protein, J gene, V gene, CDR3 length.

CDR3aa: ATGQWIQPQH
j_gene: TRBJ1-5
v_gene: TRBV12-3/TRBV12-4
len: 10

CDR3aa: ASSLTRGLSTEAF
j_gene: TRBJ1-1
v_gene: TRBV27
len: 13

CDR3aa: ASSLSVVTGELF
j_gene: TRBJ2-2
v_gene: TRBV27
len: 12

CDR3aa: ASSVAGGPIEQF
j_gene: TRBJ2-1
v_gene: TRBV28
len: 12

CDR3aa: ASSQGQFPYEQY
j_gene: TRBJ2-7
v_gene: TRBV4-1
len: 12

CDR3aa: ASSDKNYGYT
j_gene: TRBJ1-2
v_gene: TRBV12-3/TRBV12-4
len: 10

CDR3aa: SVSLAGNYNEQF
j_gene: TRBJ2-1
v_gene: TRBV29-1
len: 12

CDR3aa: ASSNRGSYEQY
j_gene: TRBJ2-7
v_gene: TRBV12-3/TRBV12-4
len: 11

CDR3aa: ASSPQFTDTQY
j_gene: TRBJ2-3
v_gene: TRBV28
len: 11

CDR3aa: ASSDRQSNTEAF
j_gene: TRBJ1-1
v_gene: TRBV4-1
len: 12

CDR3aa: ASSDLTGGYYNEQF
j_gene: TRBJ2-1
v_gene: TRBV6-1
len: 14

CDR3aa: ASSVTRAGYTGELF
j_gene: TRBJ2-2
v_gene: TRBV9
len: 14

CDR3aa: ASMNLPHSDYGYT
j_gene: TRBJ1-2
v_gene: TRBV2
len: 13

CDR3aa: ASSPRRDSYGYT
j_gene: TRBJ1-2
v_gene: TRBV4-3
len: 12

CDR3aa: SARPSGPTDTQY
j_gene: TRBJ2-3
v_gene: TRBV20-1
len: 12

CDR3aa: ASTQGQGSYEKLF
j_gene: TRBJ1-4
v_gene: TRBV4-1
len: 13

CDR3aa: ASSQGNYNSPLH
j_gene: TRBJ1-6
v_gene: TRBV12-3/TRBV12-4
len: 12